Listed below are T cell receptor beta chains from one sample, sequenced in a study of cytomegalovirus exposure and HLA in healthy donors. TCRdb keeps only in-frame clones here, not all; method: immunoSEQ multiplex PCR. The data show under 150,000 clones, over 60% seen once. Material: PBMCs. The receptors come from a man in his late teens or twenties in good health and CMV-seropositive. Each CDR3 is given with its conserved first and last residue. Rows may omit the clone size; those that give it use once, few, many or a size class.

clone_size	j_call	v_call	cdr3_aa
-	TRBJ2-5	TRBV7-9	CASSSADRGEETQYF
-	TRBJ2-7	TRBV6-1	CASRLAGVGEQYF
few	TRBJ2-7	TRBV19	CASSRQGSSYEQYF
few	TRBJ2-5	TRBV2	CASSENFGGGARETQYF
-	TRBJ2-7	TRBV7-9	CASSLYLPRTGTYEQYF
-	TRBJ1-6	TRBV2	CASSQTGGVSPLHF
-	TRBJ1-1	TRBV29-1	CSVVGGTNTEAFF
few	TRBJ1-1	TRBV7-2	CASSPGTGVREAFF
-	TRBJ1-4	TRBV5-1	CASSPKPDSTSRKLFF
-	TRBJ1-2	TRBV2	CASSEDRGGYTF
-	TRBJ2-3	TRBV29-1	CSVSGGRDTQYF
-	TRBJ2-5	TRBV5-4	CASSSGGPGETQYF
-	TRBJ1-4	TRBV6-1	CASKKDSEKLFF
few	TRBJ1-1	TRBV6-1	CASSSSGGVTEAFF
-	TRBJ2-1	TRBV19	CASSIGQTPYNEQFF
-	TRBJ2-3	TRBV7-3	CASSLWGRGNTDTQYF
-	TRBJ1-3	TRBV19	CASSSGSSGNTIYF
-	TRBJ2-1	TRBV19	CASSRLKTSSYNEQFF
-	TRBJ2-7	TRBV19	CASSDTGTSYEQYF